This T cell receptor beta chain was recorded in a study of cytomegalovirus exposure and HLA in healthy donors. The CDR3 has 14 amino acids. The J segment lost 4 bases and the V segment lost 5 bases, leaving 5 bases of the junction unmatched. Per germline, CDR1 LNHDA and CDR2 SQIVND (reference sequence). In this sample, this clone turned up a few times. The target antigen is unknown. Whole-study results and caveats: According to reports, the classifier identified cytomegalovirus status with high specificity and sensitivity. The study flagged some 170 TCR beta chains as cytomegalovirus-associated.

Vbeta (60) and Jbeta (13) primers were used in the PCR. Clones were read by immunoSEQ multiplex PCR, and TCRdb kept only the in-frame ones, dropping some. Found here are fewer than 150,000 clones, 70% to 80% of them singletons; the top ten hold under 14%. This TCR was sampled from a woman aged 50 to 60 in good health and CMV-seropositive. The chain joins TRBV19 to TRBJ1-3; TRBD1 aligns across 7 bases. Sequencing was performed on PBMCs. The CDR3 sequence: CASSGQVFGNTIYF. CDR3 in DNA: TGTGCCAGTAGTGGACAGGTTTTCGGAAACACCATATATTTT. Complete variable domain (other parts from reference TRBV19 and TRBJ1-3): DGGITQSPKYLFRKEGQNVTLSCEQNLNHDAMYWYRQDPGQGLRLIYYSQIVNDFQKGDIAEGYSVSREKKESFPLTVTSAQKNPTAFYLCASSGQVFGNTIYFGEGSWLTVV.